These 21 T cell receptor beta chains originate from one sample sequenced in a study of blood T cell repertoires in COVID-19. Profiled with immunoSEQ multiplex PCR; TCRdb holds only in-frame clones, not every one. This sample has about 200,000 clones, with around 90% found just once. Source material: PBMCs or T cells enriched from blood (not recorded which). The source is a woman in her thirties who had recovered from COVID-19.

V usage is TRBV5-1 and J usage is TRBJ1-4; 9 positions agree with TRBD1. The CDR3 contains 16 residues. Germline V gene sequence: CDR1 SGHRS, CDR2 YFSETQ. The V gene end was trimmed by 2 bases and the J gene end by 5 bases; junction bases not matched to a gene: 7. In DNA, the CDR3 is TGCGCCAGCAGCTTTTCGACAGGGGGGAACAATGAAAAACTGTTTTTT. Protein: CASSFSTGGNNEKLFF.

The chain has TRBV10-3 and TRBJ1-1; D call uncertain. This CDR3 is built from 14 residues. CDR1 is ENHRY and CDR2 is SYGVKD in the germline V gene. The ends were cut back, 4 bases at V and 6 bases at J, with 15 bases in the middle. The DNA of the CDR3 is TGTGCCATCAGTGCCGGGGTCCCTAGTCCTGAAGCTTTCTTT. It encodes CAISAGVPSPEAFF.

This chain links TRBV5-6 with TRBJ2-1, with 8 bases matching TRBD2. J was trimmed by 4 bases and V by 3 bases; bases with no gene match: 6. This CDR3 is 15 amino acids long. CDR1 is SGHDT, CDR2 YYEEEE, per germline. As DNA, the CDR3 is TGTGCCAGCAGCTCACCCGGGACTAGTTACAATGAGCAGTTCTTC. It encodes CASSSPGTSYNEQFF.

This clone was observed a handful of times. This sequence joins TRBV11-2 and TRBJ1-2, with D perhaps TRBD1 (5 bases). The CDR3 spans 14 residues. The germline V gene encodes CDR1 SGHAT and CDR2 FQNNGV. The V end was cut by 7 bases, the J end by 2 bases, with 14 bases between. The DNA for the CDR3 is TGTGCCAGCAACATCCAGGGAGGCAACTATGGCTACACCTTC. Translation: CASNIQGGNYGYTF. Complete variable domain (other parts from reference TRBV11-2 and TRBJ1-2): EAGVAQSPRYKIIEKRQSVAFWCNPISGHATLYWYQQILGQGPKLLIQFQNNGVVDDSQLPKDRFSAERLKGVDSTLKIQPAKLEDSAVYLCASNIQGGNYGYTFGSGTRLTVV.

V gene TRBV9 combines with J gene TRBJ2-1, with 9 bases that match TRBD2. Unmatched junction bases numbered 6, after V lost 4 bases and J lost 4 bases. CDR1 SGDLS and CDR2 YYNGEE come from the germline V gene. The CDR3 length is 15 residues. The CDR3 reads CASSKTSGPYNEQFF. DNA of the CDR3: TGTGCCAGCAGCAAAACTAGCGGGCCTTACAATGAGCAGTTCTTC.

Note on this clone: A read error is possible here, since a much larger clone lies one base away. The genes are TRBV7-2 and TRBJ1-1; possibly TRBD1 for D (6 bases). V was trimmed by 2 bases and J by 4 bases, leaving 8 bases between them. Germline values: CDR1 SGHTA, CDR2 FQGNSA. The CDR3 loop spans 13 amino acids. Here the CDR3 DNA reads TGTGCCAGCAGCTTAAGGGGGGGCACTGAAGCTTTCTTT. Protein product: CASSLRGGTEAFF.

The CDR3 DNA reads TGTGCCAGCAGTTATAGCAGAGACTACGAGCAGTACTTC. Amino acid sequence: CASSYSRDYEQYF. This rearrangement joins TRBV27 to TRBJ2-7; D remains unclear. V dropped 4 bases and J dropped 3 bases, with 10 bases sitting between them. The CDR3 contains 13 residues. CDR1 is MNHEY, CDR2 SMNVEV, per germline (reference sequence).

The rearrangement joins TRBV7-2 to TRBJ2-3; D perhaps matches TRBD2 (6 bases). V was clipped by 6 bases and J by 5 bases, with 21 bases between them. The CDR3 extends over 16 amino acids. Germline V gene data show CDR1 as SGHTA and CDR2 as FQGNSA. In DNA, the CDR3 is TGTGCCAGCAGTACACACGGGACGGGAGTGAAAGATACGCAGTATTTT. It codes for CASSTHGTGVKDTQYF.

The gene calls are TRBV3-1 (or the pseudogene TRBV3-2) and TRBJ2-1; 10 bases line up with TRBD2. The CDR3 runs 16 residues. The J segment lost 8 bases and the V segment lost 3 bases, leaving 10 bases of the junction unmatched. The germline CDR1 and CDR2 sequences are LGHDT and YNNKEL (reference sequence). The CDR3 loop reads CASSHSGGASYHEQFF. DNA of the CDR3: TGTGCCAGCAGCCACAGCGGGGGGGCAAGTTACCATGAGCAGTTCTTC.

This clone appeared a single time. V and J are TRBV7-9 and TRBJ2-7, with TRBD1 matching over 7 bases. Germline CDR1 and CDR2: SEHNR and FQNEAQ (reference sequence). The CDR3 consists of 15 residues. V dropped 6 bases and J dropped 0; count of bases not matched to a gene: 8. In DNA form, the CDR3 reads TGTGCCAGCAGTTACGACAGGGCCATCTCCTACGAGCAGTACTTC. Its translation is CASSYDRAISYEQYF. Based on the CDR3 plus reference TRBV7-9 and TRBJ2-7, the full variable domain is DTGVSQNPRHKITKRGQNVTFRCDPISEHNRLYWYRQTLGQGPEFLTYFQNEAQLEKSRLLSDRFSAERPKGSFSTLEIQRTEQGDSAMYLCASSYDRAISYEQYFGPGTRLTVT.

This chain connects TRBV18 to TRBJ1-4; no reliable D call. This CDR3 has 14 residues. Germline-derived CDR1 and CDR2 are KGHSH and LQKENI. Trimming took off 1 base at V and 4 bases at J, with 7 bases between the two ends. CDR3: CASSPLRDNEKLFF. The CDR3 nucleotides read TGTGCCAGCTCACCACTGAGGGATAATGAAAAACTGTTTTTT.

The rearrangement joins TRBV4-1 to TRBJ1-5, with 7 bases aligning to TRBD1. Germline trimming cut 3 bases from V and 3 bases from J; bases unmatched to any gene: 5. The CDR3 runs to 15 residues. The germline V gene has CDR1 MGHRA and CDR2 YSYEKL. This chain's CDR3 is CASSQDRWINQPQHF. In DNA, the CDR3 is TGCGCCAGCAGCCAGGACAGGTGGATCAATCAGCCCCAGCATTTT.

This chain uses TRBV7-9 with TRBJ2-3, with 10 bases lining up with TRBD2. CDR1 is SEHNR and CDR2 is FQNEAQ in the germline V gene (reference sequence). The ends lost 1 base at V and 3 bases at J; junction bases unmatched: 7. This CDR3 is built from 17 residues. This CDR3 reads CASSLGASGSRTDTQYF. CDR3 sequence (DNA): TGTGCCAGCAGCTTAGGCGCTAGCGGGAGTCGTACAGATACGCAGTATTTT.

V gene TRBV27 combines with J gene TRBJ1-5, with no clear D. The CDR3 totals 15 residues. From germline, CDR1 is MNHEY and CDR2 SMNVEV (reference sequence). Trimming took off 2 bases at V and 0 bases at J, with 8 bases between the two ends. The CDR3 DNA reads as TGTGCCAGCAGTTTACGGCAGGCTAGCAATCAGCCCCAGCATTTT. Amino acid sequence: CASSLRQASNQPQHF.

A remark on this clone: The identical CDR3 is also encoded by other nucleotide sequences in the sample. The CDR3 protein is CASSLRENTEAFF. The CDR3 bases are TGTGCCAGCAGCCTCCGGGAGAACACTGAAGCTTTCTTT. V usage is TRBV27 and J usage is TRBJ1-1; no clear D. The CDR3 totals 13 residues. V lost 6 bases and J lost 1, with 9 bases in between. Germline CDR1 reads MNHEY; CDR2 reads SMNVEV (reference sequence).

The CDR3 spells CASRSILQESVGSPLHF. In nucleotides, the CDR3 is TGTGCCAGTAGATCCATATTACAGGAGTCAGTAGGTTCACCCCTCCACTTT. The genes are TRBV19 and TRBJ1-6, with a tentative D call TRBD1 (5 bases). Per the germline V gene, CDR1 is LNHDA and CDR2 is SQIVND (reference sequence). The V end was cut by 6 bases, the J end by 9 bases, with 24 bases between. This CDR3 has 17 amino acids. The full variable domain, rest sourced from reference TRBV19 and TRBJ1-6, is DGGITQSPKYLFRKEGQNVTLSCEQNLNHDAMYWYRQDPGQGLRLIYYSQIVNDFQKGDIAEGYSVSREKKESFPLTVTSAQKNPTAFYLCASRSILQESVGSPLHFGNGTRLTVT.

Remarks on this clone: The sample contains more than one DNA sequence encoding this CDR3. The chain is built from TRBV9 and TRBJ1-1, with D possibly TRBD1 on 5 matching bases. Germline V gene data show CDR1 as SGDLS and CDR2 as YYNGEE. CDR3 length: 13 amino acids. Deletions cut 3 bases from V and 1 base from J, with 7 bases between. The CDR3 loop reads CASSAGQNTEAFF. As DNA, the CDR3 is TGTGCCAGCAGCGCCGGACAGAACACTGAAGCTTTCTTT.

The genes are TRBV7-6 and TRBJ2-1; tentatively, D is TRBD1 (6 bases). The V gene's germline CDR1 is SGHVS and CDR2 FNYEAQ. The CDR3 is 14 residues long. The V gene lost 2 bases and the J gene lost 5 bases, with 10 bases spanning the gap. CDR3: CASSLQGSDNEQFF. CDR3 in DNA: TGTGCCAGCAGCTTACAGGGGAGCGACAATGAGCAGTTCTTC.

This rearrangement joins TRBV11-2 to TRBJ2-2; TRBD2 matches at 8 bases. This CDR3 is 17 amino acids long. The V segment lost 5 bases and the J segment 3 bases; nucleotides outside the gene matches: 11. From germline, CDR1 is SGHAT and CDR2 FQNNGV. The CDR3 sequence: CASSLPGLAGYTGELFF. DNA for the CDR3: TGTGCCAGCAGCCTCCCGGGCCTAGCGGGTTACACCGGGGAGCTGTTTTTT.

V and J are TRBV7-2 and TRBJ2-1, with D maybe TRBD2 (6 bases). The germline V gene encodes CDR1 SGHTA and CDR2 FQGNSA. Trimming took 4 bases from V and 6 from J, leaving 16 bases between them. There are 15 residues in the CDR3. CDR3 residues: CASSSAGTPGNEQFF. CDR3 DNA: TGTGCCAGCAGCTCCGCGGGGACCCCGGGCAATGAGCAGTTCTTC.

The chain links TRBV4-3 to TRBJ2-7, with a weak D call TRBD2 (5 bases). Germline CDR1 LGHNA, CDR2 YSLEER. The CDR3 consists of 15 residues. The V gene lost 4 bases and the J gene lost 3 bases, with 16 bases spanning the gap. The CDR3 coding sequence is TGCGCCAGCAGCCTCAACCGTGGAGGTAACTACGAGCAGTACTTC. Translating gives CASSLNRGGNYEQYF.